These 27 T cell receptor beta chains were sequenced from one sample in a study of T cells after somatic rescue of genetic block (dated by TCRdb to 2020 to 2022). The receptor library was made with the immunoSEQ multiplex PCR assay. TCRdb took this table from immuneACCESS and kept in-frame rearrangements with V and J called. Such tables lack part of the clones; where checked against another copy, unresolved V genes explain under half of the gap, and the rest is unexplained. Here the sample has some 67,000 clones; 92% occur a single time. The biggest ten clones account for 2.5% to 3.5% of the sample. What was sequenced was peripheral blood mononuclear cells (PBMCs). Source of these receptors: a man aged 35 to 55.

The V and J genes are TRBV7-9 and TRBJ1-1, with a possible D match to TRBD1 (5 bases). This CDR3 is built from 14 residues. V was shortened by 2 bases and J by 1 base, with 8 bases between the two germline ends. Germline CDR1 and CDR2: SEHNR and FQNEAQ (reference sequence). The CDR3 sequence is CASSLPRANTEAFF. Here the CDR3 DNA reads TGTGCCAGCAGCTTACCCAGGGCGAACACTGAAGCTTTCTTT.

The chain is built from TRBV4-1 and TRBJ2-5, with D possibly being TRBD2 (7 bases). V was cut by 0 bases and J by 4 bases, with 15 bases left in between. The CDR3 has 16 amino acids. CDR1 MGHRA and CDR2 YSYEKL come from the germline V gene. CDR3 nucleotides: TGCGCCAGCAGCCAAGAATGGGGGGGGGCTCGAGAGACCCAGTACTTC. This gives the protein CASSQEWGGARETQYF.

This sequence joins TRBV19 and TRBJ2-3, with 8 positions matching TRBD1. The germline gives CDR1 LNHDA, CDR2 SQIVND (reference sequence). The CDR3 totals 15 residues. J was trimmed by 4 bases and V by 1 base; bases with no gene match: 4. CDR3 region: CASSIGAGGSDTQYF. The DNA for the CDR3 is TGTGCCAGTAGTATAGGGGCAGGGGGCTCAGATACGCAGTATTTT.

V usage is TRBV27 and J usage is TRBJ1-5; D not certain. Germline loops: CDR1 MNHEY, CDR2 SMNVEV (reference sequence). The V end lost 5 bases, the J end lost 1 base, and 12 bases lay between the germline ends. The CDR3 is made up of 15 amino acids. The CDR3 here is CASSRDALSNQPQHF. Written as DNA, the CDR3 is TGTGCCAGCAGTCGTGACGCATTGAGCAATCAGCCCCAGCATTTT.

This rearrangement joins TRBV28 to TRBJ1-2; D remains unclear. CDR3 length: 12 amino acids. The V end lost 2 bases, the J end lost 11 bases, and 12 bases lay between the germline ends. The germline gives CDR1 MDHEN, CDR2 SYDVKM. The CDR3 loop reads CASSLKARRYTF. The CDR3 region has the DNA TGTGCCAGCAGTTTAAAGGCCAGAAGATACACCTTC.

The V call is TRBV4-3, the J call TRBJ2-7; TRBD1 matches at 8 bases. The CDR3 has 15 amino acids. J lost 3 bases, V lost 0 bases, and 4 bases had no gene match. Germline V gene data show CDR1 as LGHNA and CDR2 as YSLEER. CDR3 DNA: TGCGCCAGCAGCCAAGATTCCGGGACAGGCTACGAGCAGTACTTC. Encoded protein: CASSQDSGTGYEQYF.

This clone was seen a single time. This rearrangement joins TRBV13 to TRBJ2-7; D not resolved. Per germline, CDR1 PRHDT and CDR2 FYEKMQ (reference sequence). The CDR3 runs to 14 residues. V shed 5 bases and J shed 1 base, with 12 bases lying between them. CDR3 protein: CASSLRTVSYEQYF. The CDR3 DNA reads as TGTGCCAGCAGCCTCCGGACGGTGTCCTACGAGCAGTACTTC. Full variable domain (rest looked up from reference TRBV13 and TRBJ2-7): AAGVIQSPRHLIKEKRETATLKCYPIPRHDTVYWYQQGPGQDPQFLISFYEKMQSDKGSIPDRFSAQQFSDYHSELNMSSLELGDSALYFCASSLRTVSYEQYFGPGTRLTVT.

The chain joins TRBV4-1 to TRBJ1-1, with D perhaps matching TRBD1 (6 bases). In germline, CDR1 is MGHRA, CDR2 YSYEKL. CDR3 length: 16 residues. Trimming shortened V by 3 bases and J by 2 bases, and 16 bases separated the two germline ends. The chain's CDR3 is CASSQEGGGLNTEAFF. The CDR3 nucleotides are TGCGCCAGCAGCCAGGAAGGGGGGGGGCTAAACACTGAAGCTTTCTTT.

Here the CDR3 DNA reads TGCAGTGCCAGGATCGAGACCCAGTACTTC. This sequence encodes CSARIETQYF. This chain connects TRBV20-1 to TRBJ2-5; D is unresolved. CDR3 length: 10 amino acids. CDR1 DFQATT and CDR2 SNEGSKA come from the germline V gene (reference sequence). V shed 6 bases and J shed 5 bases, with 7 bases lying between them.

The chain uses TRBV4-1 and TRBJ1-6, with D perhaps matching TRBD1 (6 bases). The germline CDR1 and CDR2 sequences are MGHRA and YSYEKL. The V gene lost 4 bases and the J gene lost 0 bases, with 16 bases spanning the gap. The CDR3 consists of 18 residues. CDR3 nucleotides: TGCGCCAGCAGCCCCCGGGACATGCGAAGCTCCTATAATTCACCCCTCCACTTT. Translation: CASSPRDMRSSYNSPLHF.

This clone was counted a few times. The rearrangement joins TRBV4-2 to TRBJ2-6, with D perhaps matching TRBD1 or TRBD2 (5 bases each). Germline CDR1 LGHNA, CDR2 YNFKEQ. This CDR3 region has 14 residues. V dropped 5 bases and J dropped 0 bases, with 5 bases sitting between them. In DNA form, the CDR3 reads TGTGCCAGCAGCGGGGGCTCTGGGGCCAACGTCCTGACTTTC. This sequence encodes CASSGGSGANVLTF.

The V call is TRBV6-1, the J call TRBJ2-1; D is ambiguous. The CDR3 has 11 residues. Germline assignment: CDR1 MNHNS and CDR2 SASEGT. V dropped 6 bases and J dropped 5 bases, with 5 bases sitting between them. CDR3 sequence (DNA): TGTGCCAGCAGGCTCAACAATGAGCAGTTCTTC. It is translated as CASRLNNEQFF.

The V gene is TRBV19, the J gene TRBJ2-1; 10 nucleotides align to TRBD1. Germline V gives CDR1 LNHDA, CDR2 SQIVND (reference sequence). This CDR3 has 14 residues. J lost 7 bases, V lost 3 bases, and 3 bases had no gene match. The CDR3 nucleotides are TGTGCCAGTAGTATGGGACAGGGGTTGAATGAGCAGTTCTTC. It is translated as CASSMGQGLNEQFF.

CDR3 in amino acids: CASSIVTGSSYEQYF. The CDR3 bases are TGTGCCAGTAGTATAGTAACAGGGTCATCCTACGAGCAGTACTTC. The chain employs TRBV19 and TRBJ2-7; maybe TRBD1 (6 bases). With 1 base removed from V and 1 base from J, the gap between germline ends came to 11 bases. The CDR3 has 15 residues. Germline V gene lookup returns CDR1 LNHDA and CDR2 SQIVND (reference sequence). Full variable domain (remainder filled in from reference TRBV19 and TRBJ2-7): DGGITQSPKYLFRKEGQNVTLSCEQNLNHDAMYWYRQDPGQGLRLIYYSQIVNDFQKGDIAEGYSVSREKKESFPLTVTSAQKNPTAFYLCASSIVTGSSYEQYFGPGTRLTVT.

This clone was recorded only once. The chain recombines TRBV5-5 with TRBJ2-2; 8 bases line up with TRBD2. With 0 bases clipped from V and 6 bases from J, the junction kept 7 bases outside the gene matches. The CDR3 contains 16 residues. Germline CDR1 and CDR2: SGHKS and YYEKEE (reference sequence). CDR3 nucleotides: TGTGCCAGCAGCTTGGCGGGAGGGCTGTTTTCCGGGGAGCTGTTTTTT. Its translation: CASSLAGGLFSGELFF.

The rearrangement uses TRBV6-6 and TRBJ2-7; 11 bases map to TRBD1. Germline V gene data show CDR1 as MNHNY and CDR2 as SVGAGI (reference sequence). This CDR3 contains 16 residues. V was pared by 2 bases and J by 4 bases, with 7 bases of the junction left unmatched. The CDR3, as DNA: TGTGCCAGCAGTTACGCGACCGGGACAGGGGGTTACGAGCAGTACTTC. Translation: CASSYATGTGGYEQYF.

This clone was seen a handful of times. The gene calls are TRBV19 and TRBJ2-2, with D possibly being TRBD1 or TRBD2 (7 bases each). The germline V gene has CDR1 LNHDA and CDR2 SQIVND (reference sequence). Trimming cost V 5 bases and J 6 bases, with 16 bases left between them. The CDR3 has 15 amino acids. The CDR3 DNA follows: TGTGCCAGTAGTGTCCGGGACAGCGGGGCCGGGGAGCTGTTTTTT. As protein: CASSVRDSGAGELFF.

J is TRBJ2-7 and V is TRBV4-2; D gene ambiguous. From germline, CDR1 is LGHNA and CDR2 YNFKEQ. The CDR3 extends over 14 amino acids. Trimming removed 0 bases at V and 3 bases at J, with 9 bases between. CDR3 amino acids: CASSQDQQYYEQYF. The CDR3 region has the DNA TGTGCCAGCAGCCAAGATCAACAGTACTACGAGCAGTACTTC.

This chain links TRBV5-1 with TRBJ2-5; the match to TRBD1 covers 9 bases. The germline V gene has CDR1 SGHRS and CDR2 YFSETQ. This CDR3 is built from 14 residues. V trimming: 3 bases; J trimming: 4 bases; junction bases outside the gene matches: 4. The DNA of the CDR3 is TGCGCCAGCAGCTCGGGACAGGGTCCAGAGACCCAGTACTTC. Protein product: CASSSGQGPETQYF.

This sequence joins TRBV12-5 and TRBJ2-2; possibly TRBD1 for D (6 bases). Deletions cut 3 bases from V and 2 bases from J, with 13 bases between. Germline V gene lookup returns CDR1 LGHNT and CDR2 FRNRAP. This CDR3 comprises 16 residues. The CDR3 nucleotides read TGTGCTAGTGGTTTCACAGGGCGCCAAAACACCGGGGAGCTGTTTTTT. The encoded protein is CASGFTGRQNTGELFF. Filled out from reference TRBV12-5 and TRBJ2-2, the complete variable domain reads DARVTQTPRHKVTEMGQEVTMRCQPILGHNTVFWYRQTMMQGLELLAYFRNRAPLDDSGMPKDRFSAEMPDATLATLKIQPSEPRDSAVYFCASGFTGRQNTGELFFGEGSRLTVL.

V and J are TRBV7-9 and TRBJ2-7; 8 bases are shared with TRBD1. Germline CDR1 SEHNR, CDR2 FQNEAQ (reference sequence). Unmatched junction bases numbered 2, after V lost 2 bases and J lost 2 bases. CDR3 size: 14 residues. The CDR3 coding sequence is TGTGCCAGCAGCTTAACGGGACAGGCCTACGAGCAGTACTTC. It yields the protein CASSLTGQAYEQYF.

V is TRBV5-4 and J is TRBJ2-2, with 8 bases matching TRBD1. CDR1 and CDR2 from the germline V gene are SGHNT and YYREEE (reference sequence). Losses at the gene ends were 1 base for V and 6 bases for J; bases not matched to a gene: 5. This CDR3 has 15 amino acids. The CDR3 region has the DNA TGTGCCAGCAGCTTGAAGGACAGGGCTCCCGGGGAGCTGTTTTTT. Translating gives CASSLKDRAPGELFF. The full variable domain, in which reference TRBV5-4 and TRBJ2-2 provide the parts outside the CDR3, is ETGVTQSPTHLIKTRGQQVTLRCSSQSGHNTVSWYQQALGQGPQFIFQYYREEENGRGNFPPRFSGLQFPNYSSELNVNALELDDSALYLCASSLKDRAPGELFFGEGSRLTVL.

V is TRBV6-5 and J is TRBJ2-1, with D perhaps assigned TRBD1 or TRBD2 (5 bases each). V lost 6 bases to trimming and J lost 7 bases, with 19 bases between them. The V gene's germline CDR1 is MNHEY and CDR2 SVGAGI. This CDR3 has 15 residues. For the CDR3, the DNA is TGTGCCAGCAGAGTCAGGGAGCTTGTGGGGAATGAGCAGTTCTTC. Its translation is CASRVRELVGNEQFF.

The chain is built from TRBV27 and TRBJ1-1, with 12 bases that match TRBD1. In germline, CDR1 is MNHEY, CDR2 SMNVEV (reference sequence). After removal of 6 bases from V and 4 bases from J, the junction contained 12 bases not matched to a gene. This CDR3 region has 17 residues. CDR3: CASSTGQGAIRSTEAFF. The CDR3 DNA follows: TGTGCCAGCAGCACGGGACAGGGGGCAATAAGGAGCACTGAAGCTTTCTTT.

The rearrangement uses TRBV5-5 and TRBJ2-2, with 8 bases matching TRBD2. The V segment lost 2 bases and the J segment 2 bases; nucleotides outside the gene matches: 11. The CDR3 loop spans 18 amino acids. The V gene's germline CDR1 is SGHKS and CDR2 YYEKEE (reference sequence). The CDR3 sequence: CASSFASIAGPNTGELFF. The CDR3 DNA follows: TGTGCCAGCAGCTTCGCCTCCATAGCGGGGCCCAACACCGGGGAGCTGTTTTTT.

This clone is a singleton in its sample. V usage is TRBV5-1 and J usage is TRBJ2-5; 8 nucleotides align to TRBD2. This CDR3 has 14 residues. V gave up 4 bases and J gave up 2 bases; unmatched junction bases: 4. The V gene's germline CDR1 is SGHRS and CDR2 YFSETQ. The CDR3 coding sequence is TGCGCCAGCAGCGTCACTAGCGGACAAGAGACCCAGTACTTC. Residues: CASSVTSGQETQYF.

The rearrangement uses TRBV30 and TRBJ1-2, with D possibly TRBD1 on 5 matching bases. This CDR3 has 12 amino acids. The germline CDR1 and CDR2 sequences are GTSNPN and SVGIG (reference sequence). V lost 4 bases to trimming and J lost 8 bases, with 14 bases between them. For the CDR3, the DNA is TGTGCCTGGAATATCGGGGCGGGGGGCTACACCTTC. It yields the protein CAWNIGAGGYTF.